Listed below are T cell receptor beta chains from one sample, sequenced in a study of T cell repertoires in breast cancer. TCRdb independently ran MiXCR on the emulsion pairing reads; one entry per CDR3 protein. The top ten clones hold less than 80% of a sample with roughly 38,000 distinct CDR3 sequences, about 41% of them seen once. Sequencing was performed on CD8+ T cells. The receptors shown here come from a pool of human donors with breast cancer or a healthy control (not recorded which). Both conserved end residues are part of each CDR3. D genes are given only for firm matches. Clone size is stated in some rows and not others, as once, few, many or a class when expanded.

v_gene	j_gene	d_gene	abundance	CDR3aa	CDR3nt
TRBV30	TRBJ2-1	-	-	CALTDEQFF	TGTGCCCTTACCGATGAGCAGTTCTTC
TRBV2	TRBJ2-7	-	few	CGAGTRYEQYF	TGTGGGGCCGGGACGCGATACGAGCAGTACTTC
TRBV20-1	TRBJ1-5	-	once	CNASFVGNQPQHF	TGCAATGCTAGCTTTGTGGGGAATCAGCCCCAGCATTTT
TRBV19	TRBJ1-5	-	once	CASSIFGQGNQPQHF	-
TRBV7-9	TRBJ1-2	TRBD1	-	CASSRDRENYNYTF	TGTGCCAGCAGTCGGGACAGGGAGAACTATAACTACACCTTC
TRBV5-1	TRBJ1-1	-	few	CASSLVPAGMNTEAFF	TGCGCCAGCAGCTTGGTCCCCGCAGGGATGAACACTGAAGCTTTCTTT
TRBV20-1	TRBJ1-1	TRBD1	few	CSASFPGQGAMGEAFF	TGCAGTGCTAGCTTCCCGGGACAGGGGGCAATGGGAGAAGCTTTCTTT
TRBV5-6	TRBJ2-3	-	-	CASSLGRSDTQYF	TGTGCCAGCAGCTTGGGGAGGTCAGATACGCAGTATTTT
TRBV29-1	TRBJ1-1	TRBD1	-	CSVLDRDRIEAFF	TGCAGCGTCCTGGACAGGGATAGGATTGAAGCTTTCTTT
TRBV20-1	TRBJ1-6	-	few	CSAGGAGNSPLHF	TGCAGTGCAGGTGGGGCGGGGAATTCACCCCTCCACTTT
TRBV12-3/TRBV12-4	TRBJ2-5	-	-	CASSLATQETQYF	TGTGCCAGCAGTTTAGCGACACAAGAGACCCAGTACTTC
TRBV2	TRBJ2-1	-	-	CASSESFRNEQFF	TGTGCCAGCAGTGAAAGTTTCCGGAATGAGCAGTTCTTC
TRBV7-2	TRBJ1-1	TRBD1	once	CASSRQGWNTKAFF	TGTGCCAGCAGCCGACAGGGGTGGAACACTAAGGCTTTCTTT
TRBV29-1	TRBJ1-2	TRBD1	few	CSARQGEGYTF	TGCAGCGCAAGACAGGGAGAAGGCTACACCTTC
TRBV20-1	TRBJ1-5	TRBD1	-	CSATDRAGWQPQHF	TGCAGTGCTACTGACAGGGCCGGTTGGCAGCCCCAGCATTTT
TRBV27	TRBJ2-1	TRBD2	few	CASSIASGVTNEQFF	TGTGCCAGCAGTATCGCTAGCGGGGTGACGAATGAGCAGTTCTTC
TRBV28	TRBJ2-3	TRBD2	-	CASSSDRGLAGESTDTQYF	TGTGCCAGCAGTTCCGATCGGGGACTAGCGGGAGAGAGCACAGATACGCAGTATTTT
TRBV7-8	TRBJ2-2	TRBD2	few	CASSPRTSGNTGELFF	TGTGCCAGCAGCCCCAGGACTAGCGGGAACACCGGGGAGCTGTTTTTT
TRBV7-2	TRBJ2-1	-	-	CASTRGVPYNEQFF	TGTGCCAGCACAAGGGGGGTACCCTACAATGAGCAGTTCTTC
TRBV19	TRBJ2-1	TRBD2	-	CASTTSGRLVYNEQFF	TGTGCCAGTACGACTAGCGGGAGACTGGTCTACAATGAGCAGTTCTTC
TRBV20-1	TRBJ1-2	TRBD1	-	CSAHATGGRGGYTF	TGCAGTGCTCACGCGACAGGGGGCAGGGGAGGCTACACCTTC
TRBV7-2	TRBJ2-7	TRBD1	few	CASSLTPKTLGDRVPFYEQYF	TGTGCCAGCAGCTTAACCCCCAAGACTTTGGGAGACAGGGTCCCTTTCTACGAGCAGTACTTC